These T cell receptor beta chains were read from a single sample in a study of blood T cell repertoires in COVID-19. Sequencing used immunoSEQ multiplex PCR; TCRdb keeps in-frame clones, though not all of them. The repertoire holds about 76,000 clones, with roughly 85% as singletons. Sequenced: peripheral blood. The receptor source for this set is a man between 45 and 60 years old with COVID-19, enrolled during active disease. Both conserved end residues are part of each CDR3. D genes are given only for firm matches. For some rows the clone size is stated as once, few or many, or as a class when expanded; others skip it.

j_call: TRBJ1-1; v_call: TRBV3-1/TRBV3-2; d_call: NA; clone_size: NA; cdr3_nt: TGTGCCAGCAGCCAAGCAGGAGGCACTGAAGCTTTCTTT; cdr3_aa: CASSQAGGTEAFF
j_call: TRBJ1-1; v_call: TRBV28; d_call: NA; clone_size: NA; cdr3_nt: TGTGCCAGCAGTCCCAGTATGAACACTGAAGCTTTCTTT; cdr3_aa: CASSPSMNTEAFF
j_call: TRBJ1-1; v_call: TRBV6-2/TRBV6-3; d_call: NA; clone_size: NA; cdr3_nt: TGTGCCAGCAGTTATCTCCAGGTGACCACTGAAGCTTTCTTT; cdr3_aa: CASSYLQVTTEAFF
j_call: TRBJ2-3; v_call: TRBV5-5; d_call: NA; clone_size: NA; cdr3_nt: TGTGCCAGCAGCTTTTTAGGAGGGGCGTTAATCCCAGATACGCAGTATTTT; cdr3_aa: CASSFLGGALIPDTQYF
j_call: TRBJ2-5; v_call: TRBV2; d_call: NA; clone_size: NA; cdr3_nt: TGTGCCAGCAAGGCAACAGAAAAAGAGACCCAGTACTTC; cdr3_aa: CASKATEKETQYF
j_call: TRBJ2-7; v_call: TRBV4-1; d_call: TRBD2; clone_size: NA; cdr3_nt: TGCGCCAGCAGCCAAGGGGGTAGCGGGGGCTACGTAACTGAGCAGTACTTC; cdr3_aa: CASSQGGSGGYVTEQYF
j_call: TRBJ2-6; v_call: TRBV19; d_call: NA; clone_size: NA; cdr3_nt: TGTGCCAGTAGTACGCAGGGATCCTCTGGGGCCAACGTCCTGACTTTC; cdr3_aa: CASSTQGSSGANVLTF
j_call: TRBJ2-1; v_call: TRBV20-1; d_call: NA; clone_size: NA; cdr3_nt: TGCAGTGTATCTGAGCAGTTCTTC; cdr3_aa: CSVSEQFF
j_call: TRBJ2-5; v_call: TRBV18; d_call: NA; clone_size: once; cdr3_nt: TGTGCCAGCTCACGTACGGGGCAAGAGACCCAGTACTTC; cdr3_aa: CASSRTGQETQYF
j_call: TRBJ2-7; v_call: TRBV5-4; d_call: TRBD1; clone_size: few; cdr3_nt: TGTGCCAGCAGCCTAACAGGGGGCCCCTACGAGCAGTACTTC; cdr3_aa: CASSLTGGPYEQYF
j_call: TRBJ1-2; v_call: TRBV3-1/TRBV3-2; d_call: NA; clone_size: NA; cdr3_nt: TGTGCCAGCAGCCAGGAGGGGTTCTATGGCTACACCTTC; cdr3_aa: CASSQEGFYGYTF
j_call: TRBJ2-1; v_call: TRBV5-4; d_call: NA; clone_size: NA; cdr3_nt: TGTGCCAGCAGCTTGGCCTTGAGCAGCGGCAATGAGCAGTTCTTC; cdr3_aa: CASSLALSSGNEQFF
j_call: TRBJ2-7; v_call: TRBV4-1; d_call: TRBD2; clone_size: NA; cdr3_nt: TGCGCCAGCAGCCAAGTGGGCGGGAGTCCCTCCTACGAGCAGTACTTC; cdr3_aa: CASSQVGGSPSYEQYF
j_call: TRBJ1-1; v_call: TRBV27; d_call: NA; clone_size: NA; cdr3_nt: TGTGCCAGCAGTTTAAGCCCTCTCCGGGGTGAAGCTTTCTTT; cdr3_aa: CASSLSPLRGEAFF
j_call: TRBJ1-3; v_call: TRBV7-2; d_call: TRBD1; clone_size: NA; cdr3_nt: TGTGCCAGCAGCCGAACAGGGGTTAACACCATATATTTT; cdr3_aa: CASSRTGVNTIYF
j_call: TRBJ2-2; v_call: TRBV6-2/TRBV6-3; d_call: TRBD1; clone_size: NA; cdr3_nt: TGTGCCAGCAGTTACCGAGGACAGGGGACCACCGGGGAGCTGTTTTTT; cdr3_aa: CASSYRGQGTTGELFF
j_call: TRBJ2-7; v_call: TRBV10-3; d_call: TRBD1; clone_size: few; cdr3_nt: TGTGCCATCAGTGAGGGGGACAGGGTATCCGAGCAGTACTTC; cdr3_aa: CAISEGDRVSEQYF
j_call: TRBJ1-5; v_call: TRBV3-1/TRBV3-2; d_call: NA; clone_size: once; cdr3_nt: TGTGCCAGCAGCCAAGGGGGGCAGGGCAATCAGCCCCAGCATTTT; cdr3_aa: CASSQGGQGNQPQHF
j_call: TRBJ1-2; v_call: TRBV7-8; d_call: NA; clone_size: NA; cdr3_nt: TGTGCCAGCAGACCTACTAGAGGACGGGGGTCAAGAGGCTACACCTTC; cdr3_aa: CASRPTRGRGSRGYTF
j_call: TRBJ2-5; v_call: TRBV7-6; d_call: NA; clone_size: NA; cdr3_nt: TGTGCCAGCAGCTCCGGTGGGTTACAGGCGTTGGAGACCCAGTACTTC; cdr3_aa: CASSSGGLQALETQYF
j_call: TRBJ1-3; v_call: TRBV5-1; d_call: NA; clone_size: NA; cdr3_nt: TGCGCCAGCAGCTTGGGACAGTCGCTCTCTGGAAACACCATATATTTT; cdr3_aa: CASSLGQSLSGNTIYF
j_call: TRBJ1-3; v_call: TRBV6-2/TRBV6-3; d_call: TRBD1; clone_size: NA; cdr3_nt: TGTGCCAGCAGTTCGGGGACAGGGATCGCGAGAAACACCATATATTTT; cdr3_aa: CASSSGTGIARNTIYF
j_call: TRBJ2-3; v_call: TRBV7-2; d_call: TRBD2; clone_size: NA; cdr3_nt: TGTGCCAGCAGCTTAGTCCCTCTCAGACTAGCGGGAGGGGGAGATACGCAGTATTTT; cdr3_aa: CASSLVPLRLAGGGDTQYF
j_call: TRBJ2-6; v_call: TRBV19; d_call: NA; clone_size: NA; cdr3_nt: TGTGCCAGTAGTTTCAGGGGTTTCTCCGGGGCCAACGTCCTGACTTTC; cdr3_aa: CASSFRGFSGANVLTF
j_call: TRBJ2-7; v_call: TRBV20-1; d_call: NA; clone_size: NA; cdr3_nt: TGCAGTGCTAGTAGGGCAGGGCTAAGCTCCTACGAGCAGTACTTC; cdr3_aa: CSASRAGLSSYEQYF
j_call: TRBJ2-5; v_call: TRBV2; d_call: TRBD1; clone_size: NA; cdr3_nt: TGTGCCAGCAGCGGGAACCGGGACAGGGTTGCCCAGTACTTC; cdr3_aa: CASSGNRDRVAQYF
j_call: TRBJ2-7; v_call: TRBV4-1; d_call: TRBD1; clone_size: NA; cdr3_nt: TGCGCCAGCAGCCAAGTACGGGACAGGGGGAACGAGCAGTACTTC; cdr3_aa: CASSQVRDRGNEQYF
j_call: TRBJ1-1; v_call: TRBV12-3/TRBV12-4; d_call: NA; clone_size: NA; cdr3_nt: TGTGCCAGCAGTTTACGCGGTGAAGCTTTCTTT; cdr3_aa: CASSLRGEAFF
j_call: TRBJ1-5; v_call: TRBV30; d_call: TRBD1; clone_size: NA; cdr3_nt: TGTGCCTGGAGAGGGAGGGGACAGGGAAATCAGCCCCAGCATTTT; cdr3_aa: CAWRGRGQGNQPQHF
j_call: TRBJ2-3; v_call: TRBV14; d_call: TRBD2; clone_size: few; cdr3_nt: TGTGCCAGCAGCCAAGGAGGGCCTAGCGGGGGCTGGTGGGATACGCAGTATTTT; cdr3_aa: CASSQGGPSGGWWDTQYF
j_call: TRBJ1-2; v_call: TRBV28; d_call: TRBD1; clone_size: NA; cdr3_nt: TGTGCCAGCAGTTTTGTGGCAGGGGGCGGCTACACCTTC; cdr3_aa: CASSFVAGGGYTF